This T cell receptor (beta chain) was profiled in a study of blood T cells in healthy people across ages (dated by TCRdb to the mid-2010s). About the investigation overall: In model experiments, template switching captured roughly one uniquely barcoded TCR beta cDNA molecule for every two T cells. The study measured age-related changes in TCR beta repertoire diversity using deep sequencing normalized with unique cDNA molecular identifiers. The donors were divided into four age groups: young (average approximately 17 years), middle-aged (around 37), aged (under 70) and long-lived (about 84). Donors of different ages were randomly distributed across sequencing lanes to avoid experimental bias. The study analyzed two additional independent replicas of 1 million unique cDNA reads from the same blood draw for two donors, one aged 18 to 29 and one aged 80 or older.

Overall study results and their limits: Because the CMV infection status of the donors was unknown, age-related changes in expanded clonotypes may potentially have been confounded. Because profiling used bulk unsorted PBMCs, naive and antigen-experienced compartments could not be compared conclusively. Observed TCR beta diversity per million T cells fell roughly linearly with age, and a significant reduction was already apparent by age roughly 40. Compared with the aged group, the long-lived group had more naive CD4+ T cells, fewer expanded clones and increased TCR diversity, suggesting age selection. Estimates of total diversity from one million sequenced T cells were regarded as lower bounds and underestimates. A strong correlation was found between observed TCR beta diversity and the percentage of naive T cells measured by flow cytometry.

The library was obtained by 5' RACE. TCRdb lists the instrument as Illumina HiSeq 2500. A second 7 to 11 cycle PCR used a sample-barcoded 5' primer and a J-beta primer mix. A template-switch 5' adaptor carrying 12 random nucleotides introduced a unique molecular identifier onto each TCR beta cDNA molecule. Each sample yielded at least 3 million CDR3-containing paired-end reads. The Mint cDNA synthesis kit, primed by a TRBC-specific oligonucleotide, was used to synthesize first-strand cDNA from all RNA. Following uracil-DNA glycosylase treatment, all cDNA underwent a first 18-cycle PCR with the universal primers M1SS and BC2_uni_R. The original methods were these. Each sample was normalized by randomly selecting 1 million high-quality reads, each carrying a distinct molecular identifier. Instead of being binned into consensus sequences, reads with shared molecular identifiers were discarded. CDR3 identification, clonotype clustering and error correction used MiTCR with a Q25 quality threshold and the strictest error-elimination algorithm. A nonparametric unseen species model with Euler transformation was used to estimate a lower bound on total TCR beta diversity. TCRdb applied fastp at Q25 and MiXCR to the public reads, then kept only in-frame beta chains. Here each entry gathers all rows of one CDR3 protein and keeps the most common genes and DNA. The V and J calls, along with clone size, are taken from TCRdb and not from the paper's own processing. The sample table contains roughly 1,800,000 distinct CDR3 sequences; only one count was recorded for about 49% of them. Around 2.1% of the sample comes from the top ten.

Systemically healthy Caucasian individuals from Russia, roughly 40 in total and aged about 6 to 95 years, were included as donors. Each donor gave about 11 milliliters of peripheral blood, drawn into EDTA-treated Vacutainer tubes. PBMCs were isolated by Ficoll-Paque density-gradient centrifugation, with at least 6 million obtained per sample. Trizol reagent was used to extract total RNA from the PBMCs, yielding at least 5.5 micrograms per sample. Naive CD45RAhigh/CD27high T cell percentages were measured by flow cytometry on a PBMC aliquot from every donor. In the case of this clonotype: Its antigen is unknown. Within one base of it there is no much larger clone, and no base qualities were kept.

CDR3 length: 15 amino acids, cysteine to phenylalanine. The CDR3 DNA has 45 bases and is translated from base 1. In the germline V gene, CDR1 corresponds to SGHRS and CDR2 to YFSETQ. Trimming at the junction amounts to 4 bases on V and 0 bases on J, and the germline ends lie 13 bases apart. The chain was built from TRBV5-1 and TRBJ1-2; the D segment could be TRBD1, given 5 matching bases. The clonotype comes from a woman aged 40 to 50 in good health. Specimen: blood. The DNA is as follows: TGCGCCAGCAGCACCGGACTGGGGGCTAACTATGGCTACACCTTC. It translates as CASSTGLGANYGYTF.